The next 20 T cell receptor beta chains were all read from a single sample in a study of blood T cell repertoires in COVID-19. Only in-frame clones appear in the TCRdb table, and some are missing; sequencing was by immunoSEQ multiplex PCR. The sample lists a few hundred thousand clones, approximately 88% occurring once. The sample was PBMCs or T cells enriched from blood (not recorded which). These TCRs come from a man aged 30 to 39 who had recovered from COVID-19.

The chain is built from TRBV7-7 and TRBJ2-5; D is ambiguous. The CDR3 consists of 18 residues. Trimming left V 5 bases short and J 2 bases short, with 24 bases between. Germline V lookup: CDR1 SSHAT, CDR2 FNYEAQ (reference sequence). CDR3 sequence: CASSPIPRSDTVQETQYF. CDR3 in DNA: TGTGCCAGCAGCCCAATACCCCGCTCCGACACTGTACAAGAGACCCAGTACTTC.

The chain combines TRBV5-1 with TRBJ1-2, with D perhaps matching TRBD1 (6 bases). This CDR3 has 15 amino acids. Looked up from germline, CDR1 is SGHRS and CDR2 is YFSETQ. With 0 bases removed from V and 2 bases from J, the gap between germline ends came to 11 bases. CDR3 amino acids: CASSLDGRGNYGYTF. The DNA of the CDR3 is TGCGCCAGCAGCTTGGACGGCAGGGGAAACTATGGCTACACCTTC.

This clone was seen a single time. The chain uses TRBV28 and TRBJ1-6; the D gene is possibly TRBD1 (6 bases). The V end was cut by 4 bases, the J end by 4 bases, with 17 bases between. CDR1 and CDR2 from the germline V gene are MDHEN and SYDVKM. This CDR3 is 17 amino acids long. The CDR3 spells CASSSGSGVEYNSPLHF. The CDR3 coding sequence is TGTGCCAGCAGTTCAGGTTCAGGGGTGGAATATAATTCACCCCTCCACTTT.

The CDR3 nucleotides are TGTGCCAGCTCCCGACAGGGGGACTACGAGCAGTACTTC. Residues: CASSRQGDYEQYF. J is TRBJ2-7 and V is TRBV27; 9 bases are shared with TRBD1. The germline CDR1 and CDR2 sequences are MNHEY and SMNVEV (reference sequence). V gave up 8 bases and J gave up 3 bases; unmatched junction bases: 5. CDR3 length: 13 residues.

The chain uses TRBV11-2 and TRBJ1-1; D might be TRBD1 (5 bases). This CDR3 comprises 14 residues. Germline V lookup: CDR1 SGHAT, CDR2 FQNNGV. V was trimmed by 4 bases and J by 0 bases, leaving 9 bases between them. For the CDR3, the DNA is TGTGCCAGCAGCTCCAGACAGCTGAACACTGAAGCTTTCTTT. Translated, it gives CASSSRQLNTEAFF.

The chain uses TRBV4-2 and TRBJ1-2, with 10 bases aligning to TRBD1. Germline CDR1 and CDR2: LGHNA and YNFKEQ. V dropped 2 bases and J dropped 6; count of bases not matched to a gene: 3. The CDR3 sequence is 14 residues long. Here the CDR3 reads CASSQRDRGDGYTF. The CDR3 region has the DNA TGTGCCAGCAGCCAACGGGACAGGGGAGATGGCTACACCTTC.

The CDR3 sequence: CAWSVRVNSPLHF. The CDR3 coding sequence is TGTGCCTGGAGTGTGAGGGTGAATTCACCCCTCCACTTT. V usage is TRBV30 and J usage is TRBJ1-6; D remains unclear. CDR3 length equals 13 residues. V gave up 0 bases and J gave up 7 bases, with 7 bases separating them. CDR1 GTSNPN and CDR2 SVGIG come from the germline V gene (reference sequence).

There are a few counts of this clone. J is TRBJ2-1 and V is TRBV5-1; 10 bases are a match to TRBD1. The CDR3 has 17 residues. Per germline, CDR1 SGHRS and CDR2 YFSETQ. The V gene end was trimmed by 4 bases and the J gene end by 0 bases; junction bases not matched to a gene: 7. CDR3: CASSKARTGGSYNEQFF. The CDR3 DNA reads TGCGCCAGCAGCAAAGCCCGGACAGGGGGCTCCTACAATGAGCAGTTCTTC.

CDR3 protein: CASSLFLGEQFF. Written as DNA, the CDR3 is TGTGCCAGCAGCCTTTTTCTCGGGGAGCAGTTCTTC. The V call is TRBV5-6, the J call TRBJ2-1; D not resolved. Trimming stripped 4 bases from V and 10 bases from J, with 12 bases between. The CDR3 contains 12 residues. Germline CDR1 is SGHDT and CDR2 is YYEEEE.

The gene calls are TRBV7-2 and TRBJ1-4, with TRBD1 as a possible D gene (5 bases). The germline V gene encodes CDR1 SGHTA and CDR2 FQGNSA. Deletions cut 3 bases from V and 8 bases from J, with 13 bases between. The CDR3 consists of 14 residues. The CDR3: CASSFRRGEEKLFF. The CDR3 coding sequence is TGTGCCAGCAGCTTTAGGAGGGGTGAGGAAAAACTGTTTTTT.

This clone came up a few times. The chain combines TRBV19 with TRBJ1-1; D is ambiguous. The CDR3 loop spans 14 amino acids. Per the germline V gene, CDR1 is LNHDA and CDR2 is SQIVND (reference sequence). The ends were cut back, 4 bases at V and 6 bases at J, with 15 bases in the middle. The chain's CDR3 is CASSTSVRSPEAFF. The DNA for the CDR3 is TGTGCCAGTAGTACCTCGGTGCGGAGTCCTGAAGCTTTCTTT. Based on the CDR3 plus reference TRBV19 and TRBJ1-1, the full variable domain is DGGITQSPKYLFRKEGQNVTLSCEQNLNHDAMYWYRQDPGQGLRLIYYSQIVNDFQKGDIAEGYSVSREKKESFPLTVTSAQKNPTAFYLCASSTSVRSPEAFFGQGTRLTVV.

This chain links TRBV28 with TRBJ1-2; 9 nucleotides line up with TRBD1. Germline values: CDR1 MDHEN, CDR2 SYDVKM. This CDR3 has 15 amino acids. With 3 bases clipped from V and 8 bases from J, the junction kept 10 bases outside the gene matches. The CDR3 loop is CASSLGWGQGGGYTF. In nucleotides, the CDR3 is TGTGCCAGCAGTTTGGGTTGGGGACAGGGAGGCGGCTACACCTTC.

This chain links TRBV10-1 with TRBJ2-3, with D perhaps TRBD1 (6 bases). Germline CDR1 and CDR2: WNHNN and SYGVQD (reference sequence). The CDR3 totals 15 residues. V was cut by 4 bases and J by 4 bases, with 15 bases left in between. As DNA, the CDR3 is TGCGCCAGCAGTGTTGCAGGGGAGAATGCAGATACGCAGTATTTT. Its protein product is CASSVAGENADTQYF.

This clone was seen many times. V gene TRBV19 combines with J gene TRBJ2-5; TRBD1 is a possible D gene (6 bases). CDR1 and CDR2 from the germline V gene are LNHDA and SQIVND (reference sequence). V was cut by 3 bases and J by 2 bases, with 13 bases left in between. This CDR3 comprises 15 residues. DNA of the CDR3: TGTGCCAGTAGTATTGGCAGGGGTATTCAAGAGACCCAGTACTTC. Protein product: CASSIGRGIQETQYF.

This clone appeared a single time. The chain combines TRBV5-1 with TRBJ2-5, with TRBD2 matching 10 bases. Germline CDR1 is SGHRS and CDR2 is YFSETQ. After removal of 4 bases from V and 11 bases from J, the junction contained 14 bases not matched to a gene. The CDR3 has 15 residues. The CDR3 here is CASSMAGPSGGTQYF. In DNA, the CDR3 is TGCGCCAGCAGCATGGCAGGTCCTAGCGGGGGCACTCAGTACTTC.

This clone occurred once. The V call is TRBV5-1, the J call TRBJ2-1; D uncertain. The CDR3 is 15 amino acids. Germline assignment: CDR1 SGHRS and CDR2 YFSETQ. V lost 0 bases and J lost 3, with 10 bases in between. The CDR3 DNA is TGCGCCAGCAGCTTGGCTCAGGCTAACTACAATGAGCAGTTCTTC. Its translation: CASSLAQANYNEQFF.

The V gene is TRBV2, the J gene TRBJ1-3; TRBD1 is a possible D gene (6 bases). The V and J ends lost 8 bases and 4 bases respectively, with 18 bases between them. This CDR3 has 15 residues. Germline assignment: CDR1 SNHLY and CDR2 FYNNEI. The CDR3 spells CASRGGVAFGNTIYF. CDR3 DNA sequence: TGTGCCAGCCGAGGGGGGGTTGCTTTCGGAAACACCATATATTTT.

This CDR3 is CASSLVEGGRYGYTF. CDR3 nucleotides: TGTGCCAGCAGCTTGGTGGAGGGAGGTCGATATGGCTACACCTTC. This chain connects TRBV5-5 to TRBJ1-2; D gene ambiguous. The CDR3 runs 15 residues. The V and J ends lost 0 bases and 5 bases respectively, with 14 bases between them. In germline, CDR1 is SGHKS, CDR2 YYEKEE (reference sequence).

The chain combines TRBV11-2 with TRBJ1-5, with D unclear. Trimming cost V 1 base and J 6 bases, with 16 bases left between them. This CDR3 is 16 amino acids long. Per germline, CDR1 SGHAT and CDR2 FQNNGV. Here the CDR3 reads CASSLGESEGSQPQHF. CDR3 coding DNA: TGTGCCAGCAGCTTAGGCGAGAGCGAAGGAAGTCAGCCCCAGCATTTT.

The gene calls are TRBV5-1 and TRBJ2-3; 8 positions match TRBD1. In germline, CDR1 is SGHRS, CDR2 YFSETQ. After removal of 4 bases from V and 1 base from J, the junction contained 5 bases not matched to a gene. This CDR3 region has 15 residues. The CDR3 DNA follows: TGCGCCAGCAGCCCGGCGGACAGGGGCACAGATACGCAGTATTTT. It is translated as CASSPADRGTDTQYF.